This passage covers 18 T cell receptor beta chains from one sample sequenced in a study of control samples from healthy donors and cancer patients. TCRdb keeps only in-frame clones here, not all; method: immunoSEQ multiplex PCR. Here the sample spans about 160,000 clones, about 94% being singletons. The sample taken for sequencing was blood. The receptors here all came from a woman aged 40 to 49 in good health.

This sequence joins TRBV6-5 and TRBJ1-2, with D possibly being TRBD1 (6 bases). The germline V gene has CDR1 MNHEY and CDR2 SVGAGI. The CDR3 length is 14 residues. Trimming left V 4 bases short and J 5 bases short, with 14 bases between. CDR3 bases: TGTGCCAGCAGTTCGGGCGGACAGAAGTATGGCTACACCTTC. Its protein product is CASSSGGQKYGYTF.

V usage is TRBV10-3 and J usage is TRBJ1-1; D possibly corresponds to TRBD1 (5 bases). Per germline, CDR1 ENHRY and CDR2 SYGVKD. The CDR3 consists of 11 residues. V lost 7 bases and J lost 5, with 8 bases in between. This CDR3 reads CAITGGTEAFF. CDR3 coding DNA: TGTGCCATCACCGGGGGTACTGAAGCTTTCTTT.

The DNA of the CDR3 is TGTGCCAGCAGTTACTCGAAGGCTTCGCCCCAGCATTTT. Translating it yields CASSYSKASPQHF. This rearrangement joins TRBV6-5 to TRBJ1-5; D gene unclear. The CDR3 consists of 13 residues. Trimming cost V 0 bases and J 9 bases, with 9 bases left between them. Germline V CDR1 and CDR2: MNHEY, SVGAGI.

As for this clone: In the same sample, other DNA sequences code for this CDR3. The rearrangement links TRBV7-2 to TRBJ1-1; no clear D. Germline-derived CDR1 and CDR2 are SGHTA and FQGNSA. The CDR3 has 13 amino acids. Trimming left V 2 bases short and J 1 base short, with 5 bases between. The CDR3 DNA is TGTGCCAGCAGCTTAACTGGGAACACTGAAGCTTTCTTT. Protein product: CASSLTGNTEAFF. Combining the CDR3 with reference TRBV7-2 and TRBJ1-1 gives the whole variable domain GAGVSQSPSNKVTEKGKDVELRCDPISGHTALYWYRQSLGQGLEFLIYFQGNSAPDKSGLPSDRFSAERTGGSVSTLTIQRTQQEDSAVYLCASSLTGNTEAFFGQGTRLTVV.

The genes are TRBV5-1 and TRBJ2-7, with 9 bases that match TRBD2. Germline V lookup: CDR1 SGHRS, CDR2 YFSETQ. The CDR3 extends over 17 amino acids. J was trimmed by 3 bases and V by 4 bases; bases with no gene match: 14. Written as DNA, the CDR3 is TGCGCCAGCAGCCTCCGGTGGGTAGCGGGGGAAATCTACGAGCAGTACTTC. Encoded protein: CASSLRWVAGEIYEQYF.

This clone was detected only once. V gene TRBV29-1 combines with J gene TRBJ2-2, with D uncertain. V lost 4 bases, J lost 7 bases, and 10 bases lay in between. CDR3 length equals 12 residues. The V gene's germline CDR1 is SQVTM and CDR2 ANQGSEA. The CDR3 region has the DNA TGCAGCGTTGTAATCACTAACGGGGAGCTGTTTTTT. This translates into CSVVITNGELFF.

This chain uses TRBV19 with TRBJ1-1; a possible D gene is TRBD1 (5 bases). V was shortened by 7 bases and J by 7 bases, with 25 bases between the two germline ends. The CDR3 consists of 16 residues. Germline CDR1 is LNHDA and CDR2 is SQIVND (reference sequence). CDR3: CASISVYGPIGGEAFF. The CDR3 DNA follows: TGTGCCAGTATTTCGGTCTATGGGCCGATCGGGGGTGAAGCTTTCTTT.

The V gene is TRBV3-1 (or the pseudogene TRBV3-2), the J gene TRBJ1-5, with D unresolved. Germline V CDR1 and CDR2: LGHDT, YNNKEL (reference sequence). The CDR3 is 14 residues long. The ends were cut back, 1 base at V and 5 bases at J, with 9 bases in the middle. CDR3: CASSQGVGDQPQHF. CDR3 DNA sequence: TGTGCCAGCAGCCAAGGGGTTGGGGATCAGCCCCAGCATTTT.

The rearrangement joins TRBV10-2 to TRBJ2-3; possibly TRBD2 for D (7 bases). Trimming removed 6 bases at V and 0 bases at J, with 16 bases between. The CDR3 totals 16 residues. Germline-derived CDR1 and CDR2 are WSHSY and SAAADI. The CDR3 here is CASRARGGVSTDTQYF. The CDR3 DNA follows: TGCGCCAGCAGGGCTCGAGGGGGGGTAAGCACAGATACGCAGTATTTT.

J is TRBJ2-5 and V is TRBV5-1; 8 bases line up with TRBD1. V was clipped by 0 bases and J by 3 bases; unmatched bases: 4. The length of the CDR3 is 15 residues. The germline V gene has CDR1 SGHRS and CDR2 YFSETQ. The CDR3 protein is CASSLETGGKETQYF. The CDR3 DNA follows: TGCGCCAGCAGCTTGGAAACAGGGGGAAAAGAGACCCAGTACTTC.

The rearrangement uses TRBV7-2 and TRBJ1-2, with a possible D match to TRBD1 (6 bases). Looked up from germline, CDR1 is SGHTA and CDR2 is FQGNSA. The CDR3 is 16 residues long. Trimming pared 2 bases from V and 11 bases from J, leaving 24 bases between. The CDR3: CASSLYDARNRVDYTF. CDR3 DNA: TGTGCCAGCAGCTTATATGACGCCCGGAACAGGGTGGATTACACCTTC. The full variable domain, with the rest looked up from reference TRBV7-2 and TRBJ1-2, is GAGVSQSPSNKVTEKGKDVELRCDPISGHTALYWYRQSLGQGLEFLIYFQGNSAPDKSGLPSDRFSAERTGGSVSTLTIQRTQQEDSAVYLCASSLYDARNRVDYTFGSGTRLTVV.

The CDR3 spells CASSPGTSGRGHNEQFF. CDR3 nucleotide sequence: TGTGCCAGCAGCCCAGGGACTAGCGGGAGAGGGCACAATGAGCAGTTCTTC. The chain recombines TRBV5-5 with TRBJ2-1; TRBD2 agrees at 14 bases. Germline values: CDR1 SGHKS, CDR2 YYEKEE (reference sequence). This CDR3 region has 17 residues. V shed 4 bases and J 5 bases; nucleotides not matched to a gene: 8.

V is TRBV7-9 and J is TRBJ2-7, with D perhaps being TRBD1 or TRBD2 (5 bases each). CDR1 and CDR2 (germline): SEHNR, FQNEAQ (reference sequence). The CDR3 loop spans 15 amino acids. Trimming took off 4 bases at V and 4 bases at J, with 17 bases between the two ends. The CDR3 spells CASSSRDRRPYEQYF. Written as DNA, the CDR3 is TGTGCCAGCAGCTCCCGGGACCGAAGGCCTTACGAGCAGTACTTC.

This chain links TRBV10-2 with TRBJ1-6; TRBD1 aligns across 9 bases. Germline CDR1 WSHSY, CDR2 SAAADI. This CDR3 is 17 amino acids long. Trimming at V came to 8 bases and at J to 8 bases, leaving 16 bases not matched to a gene. The CDR3 bases are TGCGCCAGCCAAAAAAGATTGCGGACAGGGGTACATTCACCCCTCCACTTT. This encodes CASQKRLRTGVHSPLHF.

V is TRBV25-1 and J is TRBJ1-2; maybe TRBD1 (6 bases). This CDR3 spans 13 amino acids. CDR1 is MGHDK and CDR2 is SYGVNS in the germline V gene. Deletions cut 8 bases from V and 2 bases from J, with 12 bases between. CDR3 nucleotide sequence: TGTGCCAGCTCACAGGGACTGAACTATGGCTACACCTTC. It encodes CASSQGLNYGYTF.

V gene TRBV20-1 combines with J gene TRBJ1-4, with D tentatively TRBD1 (6 bases). V lost 5 bases and J lost 8, with 15 bases in between. The CDR3 is 13 amino acids. Per the germline V gene, CDR1 is DFQATT and CDR2 is SNEGSKA (reference sequence). This CDR3 reads CSAGAGVGEKLFF. The CDR3 bases are TGCAGTGCTGGTGCAGGGGTGGGGGAAAAACTGTTTTTT.

The chain is built from TRBV7-3 and TRBJ2-3; no reliable D call. The CDR3 consists of 12 residues. V lost 2 bases, J lost 4 bases, and 4 bases lay in between. CDR1 and CDR2 from the germline V gene are SGHTA and FQGTGA. The CDR3 loop reads CASSLGADTQYF. As DNA, the CDR3 is TGTGCCAGCAGCTTAGGGGCAGATACGCAGTATTTT.

The genes are TRBV25-1 and TRBJ2-2; 9 bases map to TRBD2. V lost 4 bases and J lost 0; bases outside the gene matches: 6. CDR3 size: 17 residues. CDR1 and CDR2 (germline): MGHDK, SYGVNS. Written as DNA, the CDR3 is TGTGCCAGCAGTGCACATAGCGGGAGTCCGAACACCGGGGAGCTGTTTTTT. Its translation is CASSAHSGSPNTGELFF.